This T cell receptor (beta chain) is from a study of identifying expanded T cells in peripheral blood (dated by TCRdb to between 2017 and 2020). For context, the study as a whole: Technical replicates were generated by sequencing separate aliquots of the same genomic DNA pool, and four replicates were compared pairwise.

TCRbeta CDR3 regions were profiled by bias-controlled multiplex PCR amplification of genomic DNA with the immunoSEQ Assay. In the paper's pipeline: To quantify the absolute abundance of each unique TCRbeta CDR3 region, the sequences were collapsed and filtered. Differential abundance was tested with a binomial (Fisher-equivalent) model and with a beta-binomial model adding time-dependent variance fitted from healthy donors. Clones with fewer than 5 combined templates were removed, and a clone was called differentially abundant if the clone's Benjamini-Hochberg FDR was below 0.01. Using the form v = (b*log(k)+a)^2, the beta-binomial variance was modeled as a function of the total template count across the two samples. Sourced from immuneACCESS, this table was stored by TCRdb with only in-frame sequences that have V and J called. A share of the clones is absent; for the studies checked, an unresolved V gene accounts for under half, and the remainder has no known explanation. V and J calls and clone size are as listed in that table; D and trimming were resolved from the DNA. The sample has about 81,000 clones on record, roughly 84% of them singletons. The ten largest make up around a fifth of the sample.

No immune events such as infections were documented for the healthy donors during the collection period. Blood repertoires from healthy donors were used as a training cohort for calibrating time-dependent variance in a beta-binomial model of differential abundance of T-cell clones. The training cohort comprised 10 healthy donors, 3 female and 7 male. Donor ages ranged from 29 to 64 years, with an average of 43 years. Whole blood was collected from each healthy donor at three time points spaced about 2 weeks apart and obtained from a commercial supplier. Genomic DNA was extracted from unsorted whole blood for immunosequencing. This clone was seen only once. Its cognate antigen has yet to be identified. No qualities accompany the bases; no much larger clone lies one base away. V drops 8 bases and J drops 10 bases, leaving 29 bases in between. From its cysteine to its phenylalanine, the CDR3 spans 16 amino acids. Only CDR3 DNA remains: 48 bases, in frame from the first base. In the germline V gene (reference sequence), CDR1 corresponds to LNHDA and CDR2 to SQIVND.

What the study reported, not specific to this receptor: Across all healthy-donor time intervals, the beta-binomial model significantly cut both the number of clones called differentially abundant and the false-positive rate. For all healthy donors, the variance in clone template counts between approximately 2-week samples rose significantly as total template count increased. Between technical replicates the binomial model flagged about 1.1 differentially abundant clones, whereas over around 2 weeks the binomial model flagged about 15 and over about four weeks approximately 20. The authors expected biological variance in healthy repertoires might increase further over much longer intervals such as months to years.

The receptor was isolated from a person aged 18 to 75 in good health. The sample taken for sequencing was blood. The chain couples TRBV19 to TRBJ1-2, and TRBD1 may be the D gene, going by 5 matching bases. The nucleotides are TGTGCCAGTTCTAGTCCTGTCCAGGGCCTTCAGGGAGTCTACACCTTC. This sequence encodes CASSSPVQGLQGVYTF.